Below, one T cell receptor beta chain is given with its context. This sample stems from a study of T cell responses to AZD1222 COVID-19 vaccine. Measured with immunoSEQ multiplex PCR; TCRdb has only the in-frame clones, and not every one. Of 85,000 to 100,000 clones listed, about nine tenths are singletons. Losses at the gene ends were 5 bases for V and 6 bases for J; bases not matched to a gene: 8. From germline, CDR1 is SNHLY and CDR2 FYNNEI. The CDR3 loop spans 15 amino acids. The chain links TRBV2 to TRBJ2-7, with 12 bases that match TRBD1. This sequence originates from an adult in good health. Source: peripheral blood, taken on day 0 of AZD1222 vaccination. Here the CDR3 reads CASSRDRGRVAEQYF. CDR3 bases: TGTGCCAGCAGTCGGGACAGGGGGCGAGTAGCCGAGCAGTACTTC.